Listed here are 9 T cell receptor beta chains from one sample, sequenced in a study of shared clonotypes between healthy human individuals. The repertoire was sequenced with immunoSEQ multiplex PCR; TCRdb's copy has only in-frame clones and lacks some. In the table there are some 2,000,000 clones, over 85% of which are singletons. Specimen: naive CD4+ T cells sorted from blood. The subset was: CD45RA+ positively selected. These receptors were obtained from a man aged 18 to 29 in good health.

The V gene is TRBV4-1, the J gene TRBJ2-1; D is possibly TRBD2 (7 bases). This CDR3 comprises 18 residues. The V gene's germline CDR1 is MGHRA and CDR2 YSYEKL. Trimming took 4 bases from V and 4 from J, leaving 23 bases between them. The chain's CDR3 is CASSPAFPGASGYNEQFF. DNA for the CDR3: TGCGCCAGCAGCCCCGCATTCCCAGGGGCTAGCGGATACAATGAGCAGTTCTTC.

Worth noting for this clone: A read error may account for a junction end that differs from germline. The DNA for the CDR3 is TGTGCCAGTAGTATAGAAGGGCGTGTGACTAGCTCCTCCGAGCAGTACTTC. It encodes CASSIEGRVTSSSEQYF. V is TRBV19 and J is TRBJ2-7; 7 nucleotides align to TRBD2. The CDR3 totals 17 residues. From germline, CDR1 is LNHDA and CDR2 SQIVND (reference sequence).

The count of this clone is one. The chain couples TRBV6-6 to TRBJ2-3; 14 positions match TRBD2. The junction had 10 bases not matched to a gene; V was cut back by 8 bases and J by 6 bases. This CDR3 contains 16 residues. Germline CDR1 is MNHNY and CDR2 is SVGAGI (reference sequence). The CDR3 nucleotides read TGTGCCAGCTCAAGGACTAGCGGGGGGATGAGGGATACGCAGTATTTT. It yields the protein CASSRTSGGMRDTQYF.

The chain joins TRBV13 to TRBJ2-7, with 11 bases matching TRBD2. The CDR3 loop spans 16 amino acids. CDR1 and CDR2 (germline): PRHDT, FYEKMQ (reference sequence). J was trimmed by 2 bases and V by 5 bases; bases with no gene match: 8. The CDR3 protein is CASSPVGGLAAYEQYF. As DNA, the CDR3 is TGTGCCAGCAGCCCCGTAGGGGGACTAGCGGCCTACGAGCAGTACTTC.

The chain has TRBV30 and TRBJ2-1, with 12 bases that match TRBD2. V gave up 1 base and J gave up 0 bases; unmatched junction bases: 7. The germline CDR1 and CDR2 sequences are GTSNPN and SVGIG (reference sequence). The CDR3 contains 18 residues. CDR3 sequence (DNA): TGTGCCTGGAGTGGGCTAGCGGGGGGGCTTACCTCCTACAATGAGCAGTTCTTC. Amino acids: CAWSGLAGGLTSYNEQFF.

This chain's CDR3 is CASSTEPGTDTQYF. The CDR3, as DNA: TGTGCCAGCAGCACGGAACCGGGCACAGATACGCAGTATTTT. The chain joins TRBV7-8 to TRBJ2-3; D gene uncertain. Germline V gene data show CDR1 as SGHVS and CDR2 as FQNEAQ. V was shortened by 5 bases and J by 1 base, with 10 bases between the two germline ends. The CDR3 loop spans 14 amino acids.

The J gene is TRBJ2-7, the V gene TRBV5-1, with 8 bases aligning to TRBD1. The CDR3 runs 17 residues. Germline CDR1 SGHRS, CDR2 YFSETQ. The V and J ends lost 3 bases and 0 bases, in that order; junction bases with no gene match: 11. Written as DNA, the CDR3 is TGCGCCAGCAGCTCTAGGCGGGACAGGAATTTCTCCTACGAGCAGTACTTC. It translates to CASSSRRDRNFSYEQYF.

The chain joins TRBV6-5 to TRBJ1-2; 7 bases line up with TRBD1. With V trimmed by 6 bases and J by 4 bases, 8 bases remained unmatched. Germline values: CDR1 MNHEY, CDR2 SVGAGI. The CDR3 runs to 14 residues. The CDR3 reads CASRTGASGYGYTF. As DNA, the CDR3 is TGTGCCAGCAGAACAGGGGCATCGGGCTATGGCTACACCTTC.

J is TRBJ1-6 and V is TRBV7-9; D possibly corresponds to TRBD1 (6 bases). The CDR3 consists of 16 residues. Trimming removed 2 bases from V and 5 bases from J, with 13 bases in between. Looked up from germline, CDR1 is SEHNR and CDR2 is FQNEAQ (reference sequence). The CDR3 DNA sequence: TGTGCCAGCAGCTTAACCCCGGGGGCGAATAATTCACCCCTCCACTTT. Encoded protein: CASSLTPGANNSPLHF.